This passage covers 18 T cell receptor beta chains from one sample sequenced in a study of T cell responses to AZD1222 COVID-19 vaccine. Generated by immunoSEQ multiplex PCR, the TCRdb table keeps only in-frame clones and is missing some. The sample records roughly 150,000 clones, about nine tenths being singletons. The sample here was peripheral blood, taken 28 days after the second AZD1222 dose. These receptors were obtained from an adult who received the AZD1222 COVID-19 vaccine.

This chain uses TRBV7-3 with TRBJ2-1; 10 bases agree with TRBD2. The CDR3 runs to 15 residues. Unmatched junction bases numbered 14, after V lost 5 bases and J lost 13 bases. In germline, CDR1 is SGHTA, CDR2 FQGTGA. CDR3 in amino acids: CASSELAGVVSGQFF. DNA of the CDR3: TGTGCCAGCAGCGAGCTAGCGGGAGTAGTGTCGGGTCAGTTCTTC.

This chain connects TRBV29-1 to TRBJ1-1; possible D gene TRBD1, 5 bases. This CDR3 is 13 amino acids long. Trimming left V 3 bases short and J 1 base short, with 9 bases between. The germline V gene has CDR1 SQVTM and CDR2 ANQGSEA. CDR3 nucleotide sequence: TGCAGCGTTGAGGGACCATCGAACACTGAAGCTTTCTTT. Translated, it gives CSVEGPSNTEAFF.

The chain is built from TRBV5-6 and TRBJ1-2, with 9 bases fitting TRBD1. Looked up from germline, CDR1 is SGHDT and CDR2 is YYEEEE. The CDR3 has 13 amino acids. V trimming: 4 bases; J trimming: 6 bases; junction bases outside the gene matches: 4. The CDR3 coding sequence is TGTGCCAGCAGCCCCGGGACAGGGAATGGCTACACCTTC. Encoded protein: CASSPGTGNGYTF.

The V and J genes are TRBV28 and TRBJ2-3; tentative D call: TRBD1 (6 bases). CDR1 is MDHEN, CDR2 SYDVKM, per germline. This CDR3 contains 18 residues. The V end was cut by 6 bases, the J end by 0 bases, with 22 bases between. CDR3 loop: CASSPPIPQGMSTDTQYF. CDR3 coding DNA: TGTGCCAGCAGCCCCCCTATACCACAGGGTATGAGCACAGATACGCAGTATTTT.

The rearrangement joins TRBV24-1 to TRBJ1-1; D is unclear. The CDR3 length is 15 residues. Germline V gene data show CDR1 as KGHDR and CDR2 as SFDVKD. The V and J ends lost 3 bases and 1 base respectively, with 11 bases between them. The CDR3 loop is CATSDPRTGNTEAFF. The CDR3, as DNA: TGTGCCACCAGTGATCCCCGGACGGGGAACACTGAAGCTTTCTTT.

This chain connects TRBV11-2 to TRBJ2-1, with D possibly matching TRBD2 (5 bases). Looked up from germline, CDR1 is SGHAT and CDR2 is FQNNGV. Trimming left V 3 bases short and J 4 bases short, with 7 bases between. The CDR3 extends over 13 amino acids. CDR3 region: CASSLRDYNEQFF. As DNA, the CDR3 is TGTGCCAGCAGCTTGAGGGATTACAATGAGCAGTTCTTC.

The rearrangement links TRBV19 to TRBJ2-5; D remains ambiguous. Germline-derived CDR1 and CDR2 are LNHDA and SQIVND (reference sequence). The V and J ends lost 5 bases and 0 bases respectively, with 4 bases between them. This CDR3 has 12 residues. CDR3 amino acids: CASSPDQETQYF. The CDR3 DNA is TGTGCCAGTAGTCCGGACCAAGAGACCCAGTACTTC. Full variable domain (outside the CDR3, taken from reference TRBV19 and TRBJ2-5): DGGITQSPKYLFRKEGQNVTLSCEQNLNHDAMYWYRQDPGQGLRLIYYSQIVNDFQKGDIAEGYSVSREKKESFPLTVTSAQKNPTAFYLCASSPDQETQYFGPGTRLLVL.

The rearrangement joins TRBV30 to TRBJ1-1, with D tentatively TRBD1 (5 bases). From germline, CDR1 is GTSNPN and CDR2 SVGIG (reference sequence). Trimming cost V 5 bases and J 2 bases, with 9 bases left between them. The CDR3 length is 12 residues. In nucleotides, the CDR3 is TGTGCCTGGGGTGACAGTAACACTGAAGCTTTCTTT. Translating gives CAWGDSNTEAFF.

The chain uses TRBV14 and TRBJ1-1, with 8 bases that match TRBD1. With V trimmed by 0 bases and J by 3 bases, 12 bases remained unmatched. The germline V gene encodes CDR1 SGHDN and CDR2 FVKESK. This CDR3 comprises 18 residues. For the CDR3, the DNA is TGTGCCAGCAGCCAAGATCTAAGAACGAGGACAGGGTACACTGAAGCTTTCTTT. Translated: CASSQDLRTRTGYTEAFF.

The genes are TRBV7-2 and TRBJ1-1, with D perhaps matching TRBD1 (6 bases). CDR1 and CDR2 from the germline V gene are SGHTA and FQGNSA. The CDR3 is 17 amino acids. V lost 1 base to trimming and J lost 2 bases, with 17 bases between them. CDR3 coding DNA: TGTGCCAGCAGCTTAGGGCGGGGGCGAAGGTTAAACACTGAAGCTTTCTTT. Its protein is CASSLGRGRRLNTEAFF. Full variable domain (rest looked up from reference TRBV7-2 and TRBJ1-1): GAGVSQSPSNKVTEKGKDVELRCDPISGHTALYWYRQSLGQGLEFLIYFQGNSAPDKSGLPSDRFSAERTGGSVSTLTIQRTQQEDSAVYLCASSLGRGRRLNTEAFFGQGTRLTVV.

The chain recombines TRBV3-1 (or the pseudogene TRBV3-2) with TRBJ1-5, with 8 nucleotides matching TRBD1. The CDR3 runs to 15 residues. V shed 5 bases and J 9 bases; nucleotides not matched to a gene: 12. Germline values: CDR1 LGHDT, CDR2 YNNKEL (reference sequence). Here the CDR3 DNA reads TGTGCCAGCAGCGCCGGGACAGGAGGCTCGGGGCCCCAGCATTTT. It is translated as CASSAGTGGSGPQHF.

This clone showed up just a few times. The V and J genes are TRBV10-1 and TRBJ1-5; TRBD1 matches 12 bases. Germline assignment: CDR1 WNHNN and CDR2 SYGVQD (reference sequence). J gave up 6 bases and V 7 bases, and 10 bases lay outside the gene matches. CDR3 length: 16 amino acids. CDR3 residues: CASTRDRGRSGQPQHF. The DNA of the CDR3 is TGCGCCAGCACCAGGGACAGGGGGCGCTCAGGTCAGCCCCAGCATTTT.

This clone was seen a few times. This rearrangement joins TRBV29-1 to TRBJ2-1; 9 positions match TRBD2. CDR1 SQVTM and CDR2 ANQGSEA come from the germline V gene. The CDR3 spans 15 residues. Trimming removed 4 bases from V and 1 base from J; junction bases left unmatched: 5. CDR3 nucleotide sequence: TGCAGCGTTGGGGGGACTAGCTTTTCCTACAATGAGCAGTTCTTC. Its protein is CSVGGTSFSYNEQFF.

The J gene is TRBJ2-2, the V gene TRBV25-1, with 7 positions matching TRBD2. The germline V gene encodes CDR1 MGHDK and CDR2 SYGVNS. The CDR3 extends over 14 amino acids. V lost 3 bases, J lost 6 bases, and 4 bases stayed unmatched. The CDR3 is CASSERERSGELFF. The CDR3 DNA reads TGTGCCAGCAGTGAGCGGGAGAGGTCCGGGGAGCTGTTTTTT.

Only one count was recorded for this clone. This chain joins TRBV10-2 and TRBJ1-2; no firm D call. CDR1 is WSHSY, CDR2 SAAADI, per germline. The CDR3 extends over 14 amino acids. Between the trimmed V and J ends, which lost 0 bases and 8 bases, there was a span of 13 bases. The CDR3 reads CASSESSRSWGYTF. Here the CDR3 DNA reads TGCGCCAGCAGTGAGTCGTCCCGGTCTTGGGGCTACACCTTC.

The V call is TRBV5-4, the J call TRBJ1-3; no clear D gene. Trimming took off 0 bases at V and 0 bases at J, with 7 bases between the two ends. The CDR3 is 15 residues long. Germline V gene lookup returns CDR1 SGHNT and CDR2 YYREEE (reference sequence). CDR3 sequence (DNA): TGTGCCAGCAGCTTGGGGCTCAGCTCTGGAAACACCATATATTTT. Amino acid sequence: CASSLGLSSGNTIYF.

The genes are TRBV6-2 or TRBV6-3 and TRBJ2-1; 7 nucleotides match TRBD2. This CDR3 has 15 amino acids. V lost 3 bases and J lost 3; bases outside the gene matches: 5. Germline CDR1 and CDR2: MNHEY and SVGEGT. The CDR3 region has the DNA TGTGCCAGCAGTTATGGAGGGACTATCTACAATGAGCAGTTCTTC. Protein product: CASSYGGTIYNEQFF.

V and J are TRBV7-9 and TRBJ2-6, with 9 bases matching TRBD1. The germline CDR1 and CDR2 sequences are SEHNR and FQNEAQ (reference sequence). J lost 0 bases, V lost 2 bases, and 8 bases had no gene match. The CDR3 totals 19 residues. The CDR3: CASSLYGTGMRSGANVLTF. CDR3 nucleotides: TGTGCCAGCAGCTTATATGGGACAGGGATGCGCTCTGGGGCCAACGTCCTGACTTTC.